This TCR beta chain was captured in a study of T cell responses to AZD1222 COVID-19 vaccine (dated by TCRdb to 2020 to 2023). Context from the whole study: A total of 230 to 250 trial participants underwent TCR sequencing, of whom roughly 210 received two doses of AZD1222 and about 26 received two doses of the MenACWY control vaccine. Trial participants were enrolled into age subgroups of 18-55, 56-69 and 70-plus years, which contained about 160, 30 and 59 TCR-sequenced participants, respectively.

What the authors observed across the whole study: The 56-69-year group was small, and its depth increase did not reach significance, likely because of low power. Epitopes outside the regions mutated in the B.1.351 and B.1.1.7 variants were reportedly recognized by nearly half of the unique spike-specific TCRs. Participants were mostly white British and included more females than males, and it was suggested by the authors that clonal diversity may have been underestimated. A significant rise in spike-specific TCR breadth and depth was observed after two AZD1222 doses relative to day 0 and relative to MenACWY recipients. No day 14 peak-response samples were available, so repertoires were characterized only after the peak T cell response. The whole spike protein was spanned by vaccine-associated CD4 TCRs, and dominant responses were seen in regions 160-218 and 743-854. Conclusions about previously exposed vaccinees were limited because only a handful of AZD1222 recipients were SARS-CoV-2 seropositive at baseline.

Trimming costs V 5 bases and J 4 bases, and their ends lie 15 bases apart. From its cysteine to its phenylalanine, the CDR3 spans 15 amino acids. Only the CDR3 part of the read is kept: 45 bases, read in frame from the first base. CDR1 and CDR2 are drawn from the germline V gene: SGHTA, FQGNSA. The time point label on this specimen signifies: about 28 days (+/-7) after the second vaccine dose. AZD1222 recipients whose second dose came at about 4 weeks and those whose second dose came at about 12 weeks were combined into one group, since spike-specific TCR depth and breadth did not differ between the two schedules. Samples from vaccinated people were obtained from the UK trials COV001 and COV002, which included a single-blind randomized controlled phase 2/3 trial of AZD1222 (ChAdOx1 nCoV-19) in healthy adults. For TCRbeta chain sequencing, PBMC samples were collected from trial participants at day 0 and at day 28 after the second dose.

On this clone itself: The antigen it recognizes is unknown. Qualities for individual bases were not recorded, and no much larger clone is one base off.

The CDR3 regions of human TCRbeta chains were analyzed by immunosequencing. Regarding the original processing steps: Repertoire TCRs were matched against a reference library of SARS-CoV-2-specific TCRs generated with the MIRA antigen-specificity platform. Breadth meant the fraction of unique TCRs that were SARS-CoV-2-associated, whereas depth meant the fraction of total T cells that were SARS-CoV-2-associated. Using the MIRA data, every spike-specific TCR was mapped to the spike region that the TCR reacted to and assigned to either a CD4 or a CD8 class. Log10-transformed breadth and depth values were compared by one-way ANOVA with Sidak's multiple comparisons tests. This immuneACCESS table, as held by TCRdb, lists in-frame sequences with V and J called but not all clones. Of the missing ones, under half trace to an unresolved V gene in checked studies; the others have no known cause. V, J and clone size are taken as reported in that table, and D and trimming were inferred from the DNA itself. This sample is represented by under 85,000 clones; approximately 90% of them were singletons. The ten largest clones represent around 3.4% of the sample.

The chain couples TRBV7-2 to TRBJ2-1; no D gene can be assigned with confidence. This TCR came from an adult who received the AZD1222 COVID-19 vaccine. This specimen was peripheral blood, taken 28 days after the second AZD1222 dose. The DNA is TGTGCCAGCAGCGCTTCTGCGACCGAGTACAATGAGCAGTTCTTC. This gives the protein CASSASATEYNEQFF.